A single TCR beta chain is shown here with its context. With iRepertoire HTBI primers and Arm-PCR of CDR3 regions, TCR beta libraries were built. A single record per CDR3 protein comes from TCRdb applying MiXCR to the multiplex PCR reads. Of 420,000 or so distinct CDR3 sequences listed, roughly a quarter were seen once; the top ten hold roughly 28%. This sample stems from a study of regulatory T cells in long-lasting Graves disease. The trim removed 1 base at V and 2 bases at J, leaving 5 bases unmatched. The CDR3 extends over 15 amino acids. Germline V gene sequence: CDR1 SGHRS, CDR2 YFSETQ. Time point in this sample: persistent/refractory GD, antithyroid drugs over 5 years with positive TRAb. Extracted RNA from PBMCs served as the source of the TCR library. Patients met American Thyroid Association criteria for Graves' disease.

The sample consisted of peripheral blood mononuclear cells (PBMCs), taken when the disease was refractory, from a patient treated with antithyroid drugs. This chain uses TRBV5-1 with TRBJ2-7; 8 bases map to TRBD2. The TCR comes from a female donor with Graves disease. CDR3 region: CASSLQTSVPYEQYF. The CDR3 nucleotides are TGCGCCAGCAGCTTGCAGACTAGCGTTCCCTACGAGCAGTACTTC.